Included here is one T cell receptor beta chain sequence, with context. This CDR3 is 15 amino acids long. In germline, CDR1 is MNHEY, CDR2 SVGAGI. The germline V and J ends were trimmed by 3 bases and 7 bases, with 16 bases remaining between them. This sample is drawn from a study of T cell responses to AZD1222 COVID-19 vaccine. Here immunoSEQ multiplex PCR was the method, and the copy in TCRdb shows in-frame clones only, minus some. The table shows a few hundred thousand clones, with 93% occurring only once. The receptor was isolated from an adult in good health. Sequences were derived from peripheral blood, sampled on day 0 of AZD1222 vaccination. The chain is built from TRBV6-5 and TRBJ2-1; tentative D call: TRBD1 (5 bases). The CDR3 protein is CASSYAQGSKNEQFF. CDR3 DNA: TGTGCCAGCAGTTATGCTCAGGGAAGCAAAAATGAGCAGTTCTTC.